This T cell receptor beta chain was identified in a study of T cells in Graves' hyperthyroidism and ophthalmopathy. Whole-study results and caveats: Ophthalmopathy got predicted by the model a median about 6.7 months before its onset.

Patients were excluded for uncontrolled infection, other autoimmune disease, pregnancy or lactation. Amplification of TCR beta CDR3 regions used RNA as the template. Carried out on the TCR CDR3, a first-round RT-PCR used the HTBI primer set. TCRdb itself ran the multiplex PCR reads through MiXCR, one entry per CDR3 protein. The sample lists around 400,000 distinct CDR3 sequences, roughly 15% occurring once. This clonotype has a handful of counts. Its target is not known. This receptor was taken from an older woman with Graves' ophthalmopathy. The sequencing input was blood.

The CDR3 loop reads CASTMAGRAADTQYF. The DNA of the CDR3 is TGTGCCAGCACCATGGCCGGGAGGGCCGCAGATACGCAGTATTTT. This rearrangement joins TRBV6-1 to TRBJ2-3; 8 nucleotides match TRBD2. There are 15 residues in the CDR3. CDR1 is MNHNS, CDR2 SASEGT, per germline. V lost 7 bases, J lost 4 bases, and 10 bases stayed unmatched.